Listed below are T cell receptor beta chains from one sample, sequenced in a study of identical twins. TCRdb used MiXCR to reprocess the 5' RACE reads, holding one entry per CDR3 protein. The sample carries fewer than 250,000 distinct CDR3 sequences, approximately 8% recorded once. This same sample was also part of a study on yellow fever vaccine responses in identical twins.

Sequences were obtained from CD8+ T cells sorted from blood. The receptor set was obtained from a woman aged 18 to 35 in good health. Both conserved end residues are part of each CDR3. A D gene is named only where the DNA matches it firmly. Expanded clones are given a class, and other clones once, few, many or no size at all.

j_call d_call v_call clone_size cdr3_nt cdr3_aa
TRBJ2-5 - TRBV6-5 - TGTGCCAGCAGTTACGGGACGGACCCCTTAGGGCAAGAGACCCAGTACTTC CASSYGTDPLGQETQYF
TRBJ2-7 - TRBV5-6 many TGTGCCAGCAGCCTCGACTACGAGCAGTACTTC CASSLDYEQYF
TRBJ2-2 - TRBV12-3/TRBV12-4 - TGTGCCAGCAGTCTGGGACTGGATTCGAACACCGGGGAGCTGTTTTTT CASSLGLDSNTGELFF
TRBJ2-3 - TRBV5-1 many TGCGCCAGCAGCTTTTACGGGGGAACGGGGGATACGCAGTATTTT CASSFYGGTGDTQYF
TRBJ2-2 - TRBV24-1 - TGTGCCACCAGTGATTTAGTGGACACCGGGGAGCTGTTTTTT CATSDLVDTGELFF
TRBJ2-7 - TRBV5-6 few TGTGCCAGCAGCCCCCCCGAGGGACCCTACGAGCAGTACTTC CASSPPEGPYEQYF
TRBJ1-1 - TRBV25-1 - TGTGCCATCGGCCCCGGGCTGAACACTGAAGCTTTCTTT CAIGPGLNTEAFF
TRBJ2-1 TRBD2 TRBV7-8 - TGTGCCAGCAGCCAATTCCCGACTAGCGGGAGCCCTTACAATGAGCAGTTCTTC CASSQFPTSGSPYNEQFF
TRBJ2-1 TRBD2 TRBV6-1 once TGTGCCAGCAGACCAGGGACTAGCGGATACAATGAGCAGTTCTTC CASRPGTSGYNEQFF
TRBJ2-5 TRBD2 TRBV28 - TGTGCCAGCACTCCCCTCGGGGCGGGGGTCTTTGAGACCCAGTACTTC CASTPLGAGVFETQYF
TRBJ1-5 - TRBV9 - TGTGCCAGCAGCGTAGGGGGGTTCGGTCAGCCCCAGCATTTT CASSVGGFGQPQHF
TRBJ2-5 TRBD2 TRBV13 - TGTGCCAGCACCACCCGGACTAGCCAAGAGACCCAGTACTTC CASTTRTSQETQYF
TRBJ2-5 - TRBV5-1 - TGCGCCAGCAGCCAATACGCGGCAACCCAAGAGACCCAGTACTTC CASSQYAATQETQYF
TRBJ2-1 - TRBV11-2 - TGTGCCAGCAGCTTAGGAGCGTATGAGCAGTTCTTC CASSLGAYEQFF
TRBJ2-3 - TRBV5-1 - TGCGCCAGCAGCTTAAGGATTTCAGATACGCAGTATTTT CASSLRISDTQYF
TRBJ2-7 - TRBV29-1 many TGCAGCGTTGAAGCGGCCGGGACAATCTCCTACGAGCAGTACTTC CSVEAAGTISYEQYF
TRBJ2-1 - TRBV20-1 - TGCAGTGCTAGAGACTACGACAATGAGCAGTTCTTC CSARDYDNEQFF
TRBJ2-1 TRBD2 TRBV10-3 many TGTGCCATCAGTGACATTACTAGCGGCTCCTACAATGAGCAGTTCTTC CAISDITSGSYNEQFF
TRBJ2-1 - TRBV15 many TGTGCCACCAGCAGAGACACTCGTTACAATGAGCAGTTCTTC CATSRDTRYNEQFF
TRBJ2-1 TRBD2 TRBV29-1 many TGCAGCGTTCTTCGGGGGACTAGCGGGAGAAATGAGCAGTTCTTC CSVLRGTSGRNEQFF
TRBJ2-5 TRBD1 TRBV3-1 many TGTGCCAGCAGCCCGACAGGGCGGCAAGAGACCCAGTACTTC CASSPTGRQETQYF
TRBJ2-7 - TRBV25-1 few TGTGCCAGCAGTCCAGGGTTGGGGAACTCCTACGAGCAGTACTTC CASSPGLGNSYEQYF
TRBJ1-4 - TRBV7-8 few TGTGCCAGCAGCTTATATAGGGTGGGAGAAAAACTGTTTTTT CASSLYRVGEKLFF
TRBJ2-1 TRBD2 TRBV12-3/TRBV12-4 many TGTGCCAGCAGTTTCCTAGCGGGAGGCAATGAGCAGTTCTTC CASSFLAGGNEQFF
TRBJ2-5 - TRBV13 - TGTGCCAGCAGCTTACTAACTGAGACGGGAGAGACCCAGTACTTC CASSLLTETGETQYF
TRBJ2-7 - TRBV4-2 - TGTGCCAGCAGCCACGGGGAGGGGGGCACCTACGAGCAGTACTTC CASSHGEGGTYEQYF
TRBJ2-7 - TRBV7-9 many TGTGCCAGCAGCTCCAGGGTGGAGGGGGCAGTTGGGTACGAGCAGTACTTC CASSSRVEGAVGYEQYF
TRBJ2-5 - TRBV28 - TGTGCCAGCAGTCTATCCCCCGGTGACGGGGCCGGAAGAGAGACCCAGTACTTC CASSLSPGDGAGRETQYF
TRBJ1-1 - TRBV29-1 - TGCAGCGGAGGGAGATCGAACACTGAAGCTTTCTTT CSGGRSNTEAFF
TRBJ1-2 TRBD1 TRBV5-5 - TGTGCCAGCAGCCCGCGGACAGGAAACAACTATGGCTACACCTTC CASSPRTGNNYGYTF
TRBJ2-7 TRBD1 TRBV5-6 - TGTGCCAGCAGCCGTAGACAGGGGACGAGGTACGAGCAGTACTTC CASSRRQGTRYEQYF